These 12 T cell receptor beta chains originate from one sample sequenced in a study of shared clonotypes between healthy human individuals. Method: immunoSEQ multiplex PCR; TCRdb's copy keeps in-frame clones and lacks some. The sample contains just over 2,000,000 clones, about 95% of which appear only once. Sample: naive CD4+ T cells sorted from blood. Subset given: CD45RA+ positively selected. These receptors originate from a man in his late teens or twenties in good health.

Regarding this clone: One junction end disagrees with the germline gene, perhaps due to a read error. CDR3 coding DNA: TGTGCCAGCAGTGTCCTGGGCTCCAACAATGAGCAGTTCTTC. This gives the protein CASSVLGSNNEQFF. The V and J genes are TRBV6-6 and TRBJ2-1, with no clear D. Germline V gene sequence: CDR1 MNHNY, CDR2 SVGAGI (reference sequence). The CDR3 totals 14 residues.

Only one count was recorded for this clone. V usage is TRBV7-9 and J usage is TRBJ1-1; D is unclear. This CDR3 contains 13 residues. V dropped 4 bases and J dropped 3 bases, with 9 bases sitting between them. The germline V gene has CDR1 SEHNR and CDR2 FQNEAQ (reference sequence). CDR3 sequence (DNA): TGTGCCAGCAGCTCTATAAAGGACACTGAAGCTTTCTTT. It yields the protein CASSSIKDTEAFF.

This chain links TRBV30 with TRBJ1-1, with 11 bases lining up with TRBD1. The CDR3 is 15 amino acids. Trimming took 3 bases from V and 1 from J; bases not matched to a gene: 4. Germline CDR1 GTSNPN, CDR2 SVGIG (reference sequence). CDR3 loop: CAWSGQGAGNTEAFF. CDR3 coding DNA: TGTGCCTGGAGCGGACAGGGGGCCGGGAACACTGAAGCTTTCTTT.

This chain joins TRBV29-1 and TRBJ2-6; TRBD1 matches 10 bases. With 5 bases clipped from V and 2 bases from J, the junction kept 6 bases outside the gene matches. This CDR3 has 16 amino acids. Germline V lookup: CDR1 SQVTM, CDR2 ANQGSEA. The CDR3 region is CSVQTGGGPGANVLTF. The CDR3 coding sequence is TGCAGCGTTCAGACAGGGGGCGGTCCTGGGGCCAACGTCCTGACTTTC.

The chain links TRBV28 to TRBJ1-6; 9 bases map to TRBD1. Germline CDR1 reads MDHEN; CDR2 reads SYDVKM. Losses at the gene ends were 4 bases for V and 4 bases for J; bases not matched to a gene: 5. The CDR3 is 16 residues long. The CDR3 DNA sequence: TGTGCCAGCAGTTACAGGGGGCTGTCTTATAATTCACCCCTCCACTTT. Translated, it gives CASSYRGLSYNSPLHF.

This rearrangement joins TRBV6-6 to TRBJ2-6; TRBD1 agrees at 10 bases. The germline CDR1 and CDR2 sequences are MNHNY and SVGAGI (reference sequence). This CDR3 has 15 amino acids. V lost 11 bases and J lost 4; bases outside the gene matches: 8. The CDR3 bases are TGTGCCGGCGGGACAGGGGTTACCGGGGCCAACGTCCTGACTTTC. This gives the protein CAGGTGVTGANVLTF.

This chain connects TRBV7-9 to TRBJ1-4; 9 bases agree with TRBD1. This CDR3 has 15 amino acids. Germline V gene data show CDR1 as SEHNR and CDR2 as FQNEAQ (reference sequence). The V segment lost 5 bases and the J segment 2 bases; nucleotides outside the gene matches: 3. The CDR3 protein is CASSPTGGTNEKLFF. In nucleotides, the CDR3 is TGTGCCAGCAGCCCGACAGGGGGGACTAATGAAAAACTGTTTTTT.

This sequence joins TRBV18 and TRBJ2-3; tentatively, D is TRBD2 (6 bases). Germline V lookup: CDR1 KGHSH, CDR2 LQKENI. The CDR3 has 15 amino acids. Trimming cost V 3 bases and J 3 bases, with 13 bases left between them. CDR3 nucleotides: TGTGCCAGCTCACCGGGACTGTTTACGACAGATACGCAGTATTTT. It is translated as CASSPGLFTTDTQYF.

CDR3 sequence (DNA): TGCGCCAGCAGCTTGGACCCAGGGGGAATTTCGTGGGAGCAGTACTTC. It codes for CASSLDPGGISWEQYF. The chain joins TRBV5-1 to TRBJ2-7; TRBD1 matches 7 bases. The CDR3 spans 16 residues. V gave up 0 bases and J gave up 7 bases; unmatched junction bases: 13. Germline CDR1 SGHRS, CDR2 YFSETQ.

This chain's CDR3 is CASSPRGGAGNSPLHF. CDR3 sequence (DNA): TGTGCCAGCAGCCCTCGGGGGGGGGCAGGTAATTCACCCCTCCACTTT. The chain couples TRBV2 to TRBJ1-6, with D perhaps TRBD1 (6 bases). Trimming stripped 6 bases from V and 6 bases from J, with 18 bases between. Per the germline V gene, CDR1 is SNHLY and CDR2 is FYNNEI. The CDR3 has 16 amino acids.

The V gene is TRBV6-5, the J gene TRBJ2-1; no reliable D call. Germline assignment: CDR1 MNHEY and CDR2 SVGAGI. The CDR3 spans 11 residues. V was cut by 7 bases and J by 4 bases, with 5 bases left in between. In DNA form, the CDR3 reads TGTGCCAGCACATCGTACAATGAGCAGTTCTTC. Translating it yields CASTSYNEQFF.

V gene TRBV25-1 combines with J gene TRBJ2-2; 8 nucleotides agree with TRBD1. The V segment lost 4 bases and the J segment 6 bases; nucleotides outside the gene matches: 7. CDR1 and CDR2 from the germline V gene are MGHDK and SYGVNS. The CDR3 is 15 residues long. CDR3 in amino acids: CASSGWTGFAGELFF. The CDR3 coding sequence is TGTGCCAGCAGTGGTTGGACAGGGTTTGCCGGGGAGCTGTTTTTT.